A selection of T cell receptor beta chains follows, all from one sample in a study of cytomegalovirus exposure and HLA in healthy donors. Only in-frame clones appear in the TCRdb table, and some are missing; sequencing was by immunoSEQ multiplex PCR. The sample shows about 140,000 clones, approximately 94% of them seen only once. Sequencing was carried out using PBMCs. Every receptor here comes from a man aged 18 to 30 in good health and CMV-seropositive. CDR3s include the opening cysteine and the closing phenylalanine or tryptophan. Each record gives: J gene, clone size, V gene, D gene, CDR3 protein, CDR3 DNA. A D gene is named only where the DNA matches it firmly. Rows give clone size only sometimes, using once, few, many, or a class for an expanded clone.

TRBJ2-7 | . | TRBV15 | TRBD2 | CATSRDEGTSGDGEQYF | TGTGCCACCAGCAGAGATGAGGGGACTAGCGGAGATGGCGAGCAGTACTTC
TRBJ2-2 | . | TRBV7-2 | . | CASSLAGANGELFF | TGTGCCAGCAGCTTAGCGGGAGCGAACGGGGAGCTGTTTTTT
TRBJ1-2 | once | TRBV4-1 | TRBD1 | CASSHGSRDRGRFFYGYTF | TGCGCCAGCAGCCACGGATCTCGGGACAGGGGGCGCTTTTTCTATGGCTACACCTTC
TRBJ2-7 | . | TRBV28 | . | CASSLNRVNSEQYF | TGTGCCAGCAGCTTAAACAGGGTCAATAGCGAGCAGTACTTC
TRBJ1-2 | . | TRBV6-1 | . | CASTPTGDYGYTF | TGTGCCAGCACTCCGACAGGAGACTATGGCTACACCTTC
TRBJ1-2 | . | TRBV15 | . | CATESASNYGYTF | TGTGCCACCGAGTCCGCCTCTAACTATGGCTACACCTTC
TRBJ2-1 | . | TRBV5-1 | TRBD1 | CASSFGQGAEEQFF | TGCGCCAGCAGCTTCGGACAGGGGGCTGAAGAGCAGTTCTTC
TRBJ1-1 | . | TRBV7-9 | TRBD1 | CASSLELQGQGLYTEAFF | TGTGCCAGCAGCTTAGAACTCCAGGGACAGGGGTTGTACACTGAAGCTTTCTTT
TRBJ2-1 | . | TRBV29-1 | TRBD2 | CSVVPGLASDEQFF | TGCAGCGTTGTCCCGGGACTAGCGAGCGATGAGCAGTTCTTC
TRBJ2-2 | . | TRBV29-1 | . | CSVESLAATGELFF | TGCAGCGTCGAGTCCCTAGCCGCCACCGGGGAGCTGTTTTTT
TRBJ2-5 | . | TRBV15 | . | CATSRGAAGGETQYF | TGTGCCACCAGCAGAGGTGCGGCAGGGGGGGAGACCCAGTACTTC
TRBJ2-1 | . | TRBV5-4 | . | CASSFGGKAEYNEQFF | TGTGCCAGCAGCTTTGGGGGCAAAGCCGAATACAATGAGCAGTTCTTC
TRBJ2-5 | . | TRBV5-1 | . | CASSLTVAAGTQYF | TGCGCCAGCAGCTTGACGGTAGCGGCAGGGACCCAGTACTTC
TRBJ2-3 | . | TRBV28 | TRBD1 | CASTTTGAAYTDTQYF | TGTGCCAGCACCACGACAGGGGCCGCGTACACAGATACGCAGTATTTT
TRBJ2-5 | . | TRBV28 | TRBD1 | CASRSGQQETQYF | TGTGCCAGCAGGTCGGGACAGCAAGAGACCCAGTACTTC
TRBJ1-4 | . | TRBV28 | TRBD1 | CAIQGPDRGEKLFF | TGTGCCATCCAGGGTCCGGACAGGGGTGAAAAACTGTTTTTT